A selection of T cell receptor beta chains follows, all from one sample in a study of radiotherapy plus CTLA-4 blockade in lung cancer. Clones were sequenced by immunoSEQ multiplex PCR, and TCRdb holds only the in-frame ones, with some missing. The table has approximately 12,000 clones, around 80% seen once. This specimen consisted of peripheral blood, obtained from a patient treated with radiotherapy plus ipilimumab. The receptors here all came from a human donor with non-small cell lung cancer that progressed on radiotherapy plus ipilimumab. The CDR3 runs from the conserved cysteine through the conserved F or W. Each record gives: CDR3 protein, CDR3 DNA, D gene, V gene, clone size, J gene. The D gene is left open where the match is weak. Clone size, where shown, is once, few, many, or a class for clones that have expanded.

CASRGGLTDTQYF,TGTGCCAGCCGAGGGGGGTTGACAGATACGCAGTATTTT,.,TRBV28,.,TRBJ2-3
CASSLVGRVNTGELFF,TGTGCCAGCAGCTTAGTAGGCAGGGTGAACACCGGGGAGCTGTTTTTT,.,TRBV7-2,.,TRBJ2-2
CASSLRDRGLSLDLDTQYF,TGTGCCAGCAGCTTACGGGACAGGGGGCTCTCTCTTGATTTGGATACGCAGTATTTT,TRBD1,TRBV7-2,once,TRBJ2-3
CASSLDTEAFF,TGCGCCAGCAGCCTGGACACTGAAGCTTTCTTT,.,TRBV5-1,.,TRBJ1-1
CATSRDSRGTDTQYF,TGTGCCACCAGCAGAGATAGTCGGGGTACAGATACGCAGTATTTT,.,TRBV15,.,TRBJ2-3
CASSHTGGRRYEQFF,TGCGCCAGCAGCCATACGGGGGGGCGAAGGTATGAGCAGTTCTTC,TRBD2,TRBV5-1,.,TRBJ2-1
CASSRRDTPSYEQYF,TGTGCCAGCAGCCGCAGGGACACCCCCTCCTACGAGCAGTACTTC,.,TRBV13,.,TRBJ2-7
CASSYYGDPNYGYTF,TGTGCCAGCAGTTACTACGGAGACCCTAACTATGGCTACACCTTC,.,TRBV6-5,once,TRBJ1-2
CASSPRTGSSYEQYF,TGCGCCAGCAGCCCTCGGACGGGTAGCTCCTACGAGCAGTACTTC,.,TRBV4-1,.,TRBJ2-7
CASSQEPVRGGADTQYF,TGTGCCAGCAGCCAAGAACCGGTGCGGGGGGGGGCAGATACGCAGTATTTT,TRBD2,TRBV4-2,.,TRBJ2-3
CASRPFVGEAFF,TGTGCCAGCAGGCCATTTGTCGGGGAAGCTTTCTTT,.,TRBV27,.,TRBJ1-1
CASSLTESSYNEQFF,TGTGCCAGCAGCTTAACTGAGAGCTCCTACAATGAGCAGTTCTTC,.,TRBV11-3,.,TRBJ2-1
CASSRPGQGIGEQYF,TGTGCCAGCAGTAGACCGGGACAGGGAATTGGCGAGCAGTACTTC,TRBD1,TRBV6-8,few,TRBJ2-7
CSVDSWGSNEQFF,TGCAGCGTTGACTCGTGGGGTAGCAATGAGCAGTTCTTC,.,TRBV29-1,.,TRBJ2-1
CATQEGGGHNSPLHF,TGTGCCACCCAAGAAGGGGGGGGCCATAATTCACCCCTCCACTTT,.,TRBV6-5,.,TRBJ1-6
CASSGGPVMAGELFF,TGCGCCAGCAGTGGAGGACCGGTAATGGCCGGGGAGCTGTTTTTT,.,TRBV10-1,few,TRBJ2-2
CASSPWRGGTNEKLFF,TGCGCCAGCAGCCCATGGAGGGGAGGAACTAATGAAAAACTGTTTTTT,.,TRBV5-1,.,TRBJ1-4
CASSTAGTGGYEQYF,TGCGCCAGCAGTACCGCCGGGACAGGGGGTTACGAGCAGTACTTC,TRBD1,TRBV5-1,.,TRBJ2-7
CASSPGPFYEQYF,TGTGCCAGCAGTCCTGGACCCTTCTACGAGCAGTACTTC,.,TRBV6-1,.,TRBJ2-7
CACRQGVRGEQYF,TGTGCCTGCCGCCAGGGGGTAAGAGGCGAGCAGTACTTC,TRBD1,TRBV18,once,TRBJ2-7
CASSLSAGWGYGYTF,TGTGCCAGCAGTTTATCCGCAGGGTGGGGCTATGGCTACACCTTC,.,TRBV27,once,TRBJ1-2
CASRDPLYRVRSGANVLTF,TGTGCCAGTAGGGACCCATTGTACAGGGTGAGGTCTGGGGCCAACGTCCTGACTTTC,.,TRBV19,.,TRBJ2-6
CASSFGGGASANTGELFF,TGTGCCAGCAGTTTCGGCGGGGGGGCTTCTGCGAACACCGGGGAGCTGTTTTTT,TRBD2,TRBV27,.,TRBJ2-2
CASSESRNLYSYNEQFF,TGCGCCAGCAGTGAGTCTCGAAACTTATACTCCTACAATGAGCAGTTCTTC,.,TRBV10-1,once,TRBJ2-1
CSVEASVGEYGYTF,TGCAGCGTTGAAGCATCAGTGGGAGAATATGGCTACACCTTC,.,TRBV29-1,.,TRBJ1-2
CASSVEAGGPTDTQYF,TGTGCCAGCAGCGTAGAAGCGGGGGGGCCCACAGATACGCAGTATTTT,TRBD2,TRBV9,.,TRBJ2-3
CASSYSRDRGFTF,TGTGCCAGCAGTTACTCGAGGGACAGGGGTTTCACCTTC,TRBD1,TRBV6-5,.,TRBJ1-2
CARTGGNTEAFF,TGTGCCAGAACAGGGGGGAACACTGAAGCTTTCTTT,TRBD1,TRBV2,.,TRBJ1-1
CASSQDGSPSGANVLTF,TGCGCCAGCAGCCAAGATGGCTCCCCCTCTGGGGCCAACGTCCTGACTTTC,.,TRBV4-3,once,TRBJ2-6
CASSYQDVWGGTEAFF,TGTGCCAGTAGTTATCAAGATGTTTGGGGGGGCACTGAAGCTTTCTTT,.,TRBV19,.,TRBJ1-1
CASNRGLSTDTQYF,TGTGCCAGCAACAGGGGTTTATCCACAGATACGCAGTATTTT,TRBD1,TRBV9,.,TRBJ2-3
CASSNDLGVTGELFF,TGCGCCAGCAGCAACGATCTGGGGGTAACCGGGGAGCTGTTTTTT,.,TRBV5-1,.,TRBJ2-2
CASSFSWSSNEQFF,TGTGCCAGCAGCTTTAGTTGGTCGAGCAATGAGCAGTTCTTC,.,TRBV7-2,.,TRBJ2-1
CAISFPPGRLNNYGYTF,TGTGCCATCAGTTTTCCCCCGGGTCGTCTAAATAACTATGGCTACACCTTC,.,TRBV10-3,.,TRBJ1-2
CASSQDQSSYNSPLHF,TGTGCCAGCTCGCAGGACCAAAGCTCCTATAATTCACCCCTCCACTTT,.,TRBV18,.,TRBJ1-6
CASSSRQGLVSPLHF,TGTGCCAGCAGTTCTCGACAGGGGCTGGTTTCACCCCTCCACTTT,TRBD1,TRBV6-5,.,TRBJ1-6
CASSYAGGANEKLFF,TGTGCCAGCAGTTACGCAGGGGGGGCTAATGAAAAACTGTTTTTT,TRBD1,TRBV6-5,.,TRBJ1-4
CAWSAQGLSTDTQYF,TGTGCCTGGAGTGCACAGGGCCTTAGCACAGATACGCAGTATTTT,.,TRBV30,.,TRBJ2-3
CASSLGETQYF,TGTGCCAGCAGCTTGGGAGAGACCCAGTACTTC,.,TRBV11-3,.,TRBJ2-5
CASRATGTGGYGYTF,TGTGCCAGTAGGGCGACAGGGACCGGGGGCTATGGCTACACCTTC,TRBD1,TRBV19,few,TRBJ1-2
CASSRELNQPQHF,TGTGCCAGCAGTCGGGAACTGAATCAGCCCCAGCATTTT,.,TRBV6-5,.,TRBJ1-5
CSVERDPGVDGYTF,TGCAGCGTTGAAAGGGACCCTGGGGTGGATGGCTACACCTTC,.,TRBV29-1,.,TRBJ1-2
CASSLSPTGAYNEQFF,TGTGCCAGCAGTTTATCGCCGACAGGGGCCTACAATGAGCAGTTCTTC,TRBD1,TRBV27,.,TRBJ2-1
CASSRDISSYNEQFF,TGTGCCAGCAGCCGGGACATTAGCTCCTACAATGAGCAGTTCTTC,.,TRBV7-2,few,TRBJ2-1
CASSPRTGRANEKLFF,TGTGCCAGCAGCCCTAGGACAGGGAGGGCTAATGAAAAACTGTTTTTT,TRBD1,TRBV13,once,TRBJ1-4
CASSGRQGGNTGELFF,TGCGCCAGCAGCGGCAGGCAGGGGGGAAACACCGGGGAGCTGTTTTTT,.,TRBV5-1,.,TRBJ2-2
CASSTPGGFPFF,TGTGCCAGCAGTACCCCCGGAGGATTCCCTTTCTTT,.,TRBV2,.,TRBJ1-1
CASSFVTEQNQPQHF,TGTGCTAGCAGCTTTGTGACGGAACAGAATCAGCCCCAGCATTTT,.,TRBV7-7,.,TRBJ1-5
CATTHLAEQETQYF,TGTGCCACCACTCACTTAGCGGAACAAGAGACCCAGTACTTC,.,TRBV6-1,.,TRBJ2-5
CASSEARPVSSPLHF,TGTGCCAGCAGTGAAGCGCGGCCTGTCAGTTCACCCCTCCACTTT,.,TRBV6-1,once,TRBJ1-6
CASSGKVLHVLDEQYF,TGTGCCAGCAGCGGAAAAGTGCTACACGTGTTAGACGAGCAGTACTTC,.,TRBV21-1,.,TRBJ2-7
CASSIETSGGDTQYF,TGTGCCAGTAGTATCGAGACTAGCGGGGGGGATACGCAGTATTTT,TRBD2,TRBV19,.,TRBJ2-3
CASSRAGHENTEAFF,TGTGCCAGCTCACGGGCGGGACACGAGAACACTGAAGCTTTCTTT,.,TRBV18,.,TRBJ1-1
CASTETGSIYEQYF,TGTGCCAGCACCGAAACAGGGTCGATCTACGAGCAGTACTTC,.,TRBV6-5,.,TRBJ2-7
CASSSGPSSYNEQFF,TGTGCCAGCAGCTCGGGACCGAGCTCCTACAATGAGCAGTTCTTC,.,TRBV7-2,.,TRBJ2-1
CASSSEASNQPQHF,TGTGCCAGCAGTTCGGAGGCAAGCAATCAGCCCCAGCATTTT,.,TRBV5-7,once,TRBJ1-5
CASSQGRPATNEKLFF,TGCGCCAGCAGCCAAGGCCGGCCCGCAACTAATGAAAAACTGTTTTTT,.,TRBV4-3,.,TRBJ1-4
CASSQALDYEQYF,TGCGCCAGCAGCCAAGCACTAGACTACGAGCAGTACTTC,.,TRBV4-3,.,TRBJ2-7
CASSPAGLLNSPLHF,TGTGCCAGCAGCCCAGCGGGACTCCTAAATTCACCCCTCCACTTT,.,TRBV14,.,TRBJ1-6
CASSLLSGGGNEQFF,TGTGCCAGCAGCTTATTGAGCGGGGGTGGGAATGAGCAGTTCTTC,TRBD2,TRBV7-6,.,TRBJ2-1